This TCR beta chain is drawn from a study of identical twins. Findings and limits, study-wide: Conclusions were based on cross-sectional statistical analysis, without following the same donors. Researchers caution that invariant MAIT and iNKT cells could partly confound zero-insertion analyses. Modeled out-of-frame TCR alpha sharing in monozygotic twins fell below observed levels.

The CDR3 is made up of 15 amino acids. Per the germline V gene, CDR1 is MNHEY and CDR2 is SMNVEV (reference sequence). V gave up 6 bases and J gave up 4 bases, with 19 bases separating them. Template switching added a universal primer site; cDNA carried unique molecular identifiers. In TCRdb, the 5' RACE reads were re-called with MiXCR into one record per CDR3 protein. The sample consists of approximately 350,000 distinct CDR3 sequences, 12% of them appearing once. This clonotype appeared a few times. The antigen remains undetermined. These same data were also listed under a study on yellow fever vaccine responses in identical twins.

The sequencing sample was made of CD8+ T cells sorted from blood. The receptor comes from a woman under 30 in good health. The chain uses TRBV27 and TRBJ2-7; either TRBD1 or TRBD2 may supply D (5 bases each). CDR3 bases: TGTGCCAGCAGCCCTGGACGGGACCAAGGTTACGAGCAGTACGTC. Its protein is CASSPGRDQGYEQYV.